The 24 T cell receptor beta chains below come from one sample, sequenced in a study of blood T cells in healthy people across ages. Primed by a sample-barcoded 5' primer and a J-beta primer mix, a second PCR proceeded for about 7 to 12 cycles. TCRdb redid the calling of the 5' RACE reads with MiXCR, one entry per CDR3 protein. The table lists around 1,600,000 distinct CDR3 sequences, approximately 43% of them singletons. Specimen: blood. These receptors were collected from a woman in her late teens or twenties in good health.

The chain carries TRBV12-3 or TRBV12-4 and TRBJ2-4; 8 bases map to TRBD1. The J segment lost 6 bases and the V segment lost 6 bases, leaving 7 bases of the junction unmatched. The CDR3 spans 14 residues. This chain's CDR3 is CASSGTGGVNIQYF. The CDR3 region has the DNA TGTGCCAGCAGCGGGACAGGAGGGGTAAACATTCAGTACTTC.

This clonotype was seen more than once but under ten times. This chain connects TRBV10-3 to TRBJ1-2; D is possibly TRBD1 (6 bases). Trimming shortened V by 10 bases and J by 8 bases, and 23 bases separated the two germline ends. This CDR3 contains 14 residues. Germline V CDR1 and CDR2: ENHRY, SYGVKD. The CDR3 is CATLGGTGKGGYTF. The CDR3, as DNA: TGTGCCACCCTCGGAGGAACAGGGAAGGGGGGCTACACCTTC.

This clonotype was counted a single time. The CDR3 DNA reads TGTGCCAGCAGCTCGAGACAGCCGAACACTGAAGCTTTCTTT. This sequence encodes CASSSRQPNTEAFF. V is TRBV7-9 and J is TRBJ1-1, with D perhaps TRBD1 (5 bases). V lost 4 bases and J 1 base, leaving 10 bases between the germline ends. Per the germline V gene, CDR1 is SEHNR and CDR2 is FQNEAQ (reference sequence). CDR3 length: 14 residues.

The rearrangement uses TRBV7-2 and TRBJ2-5; possibly TRBD2 for D (6 bases). The CDR3 consists of 15 residues. Trimming removed 3 bases at V and 0 bases at J, with 11 bases between. From germline, CDR1 is SGHTA and CDR2 FQGNSA. CDR3 nucleotide sequence: TGTGCCAGCAGCTTTCGGGGGTCTTACCAAGAGACCCAGTACTTC. This translates into CASSFRGSYQETQYF. Full variable domain (missing parts from reference TRBV7-2 and TRBJ2-5): GAGVSQSPSNKVTEKGKDVELRCDPISGHTALYWYRQSLGQGLEFLIYFQGNSAPDKSGLPSDRFSAERTGGSVSTLTIQRTQQEDSAVYLCASSFRGSYQETQYFGPGTRLLVL.

This clonotype was counted ten times or more. This chain uses TRBV27 with TRBJ2-3; D may be TRBD1 or TRBD2 (5 bases each). In germline, CDR1 is MNHEY, CDR2 SMNVEV (reference sequence). The CDR3 runs to 15 residues. V was trimmed by 3 bases and J by 1 base, leaving 11 bases between them. The CDR3 DNA sequence: TGTGCCAGCAGTTTTTGGGGGAGTGGCACAGATACGCAGTATTTT. Translated, it gives CASSFWGSGTDTQYF.

The chain employs TRBV4-2 and TRBJ2-1; D possibly corresponds to TRBD2 (5 bases). V gave up 4 bases and J gave up 10 bases, with 11 bases separating them. CDR3 length: 12 amino acids. Germline CDR1 LGHNA, CDR2 YNFKEQ. The CDR3 loop reads CASSPKGDEQFF. In nucleotides, the CDR3 is TGTGCCAGCAGCCCTAAGGGAGACGAGCAGTTCTTC.

This clonotype appeared a single time. This chain links TRBV6-2 or TRBV6-3 with TRBJ2-5; TRBD1 might be the D (6 bases). The CDR3 extends over 13 amino acids. V gave up 6 bases and J gave up 11 bases, with 19 bases separating them. Germline assignment: CDR1 MNHEY and CDR2 SVGEGT. CDR3 sequence reads: CASRSRGWGEQYF. CDR3 DNA: TGTGCCAGCAGGTCCAGGGGTTGGGGTGAGCAGTACTTC.

J is TRBJ2-3 and V is TRBV7-3; D call uncertain. The germline V gene encodes CDR1 SGHTA and CDR2 FQGTGA. This CDR3 region has 13 residues. Trimming removed 2 bases from V and 6 bases from J, with 9 bases in between. The CDR3 sequence is CASSLELLDTQYF. CDR3 sequence (DNA): TGTGCCAGCAGCTTAGAACTACTGGATACGCAGTATTTT. The variable domain in full, completed from reference TRBV7-3 and TRBJ2-3, reads GAGVSQTPSNKVTEKGKYVELRCDPISGHTALYWYRQSLGQGPEFLIYFQGTGAADDSGLPNDRFFAVRPEGSVSTLKIQRTERGDSAVYLCASSLELLDTQYFGPGTRLTVL.

CDR3 in amino acids: CASRKGQGTYNEQFF. The CDR3 DNA reads TGTGCCAGCAGGAAGGGACAGGGTACCTACAATGAGCAGTTCTTC. V and J are TRBV12-3 or TRBV12-4 and TRBJ2-1; TRBD1 aligns across 9 bases. V shed 6 bases, J shed 2 bases, and the junction held 5 bases outside the gene matches. The CDR3 spans 15 residues.

This clonotype has a handful of counts. The chain links TRBV5-1 to TRBJ1-1, with a possible D match to TRBD1 (5 bases). CDR3 size: 14 residues. The germline V and J ends were trimmed by 5 bases and 4 bases, with 15 bases remaining between them. The germline CDR1 and CDR2 sequences are SGHRS and YFSETQ. CDR3 bases: TGCGCCAGCAGTTTCACCCCAGGGAGCACTGAAGCTTTCTTT. It encodes CASSFTPGSTEAFF.

The V call is TRBV5-1, the J call TRBJ1-5, with 10 bases identical to TRBD1. After removal of 2 bases from V and 2 bases from J, the junction contained 4 bases not matched to a gene. From germline, CDR1 is SGHRS and CDR2 YFSETQ. The CDR3 totals 16 residues. In nucleotides, the CDR3 is TGCGCCAGCAGCTTCGGGACAGGGGACGGCAATCAGCCCCAGCATTTT. Its protein product is CASSFGTGDGNQPQHF.

This clonotype was seen more than once but under ten times. The rearrangement uses TRBV9 and TRBJ2-3, with 8 bases fitting TRBD2. Germline CDR1 is SGDLS and CDR2 is YYNGEE. V lost 3 bases to trimming and J lost 4 bases; unmatched junction nucleotides: 10. CDR3 length: 16 residues. The CDR3 spells CASSAFPGGAADTQYF. CDR3 DNA: TGTGCCAGCAGCGCGTTCCCCGGGGGGGCCGCAGATACGCAGTATTTT. Complete variable domain (other parts from reference TRBV9 and TRBJ2-3): DSGVTQTPKHLITATGQRVTLRCSPRSGDLSVYWYQQSLDQGLQFLIQYYNGEERAKGNILERFSAQQFPDLHSELNLSSLELGDSALYFCASSAFPGGAADTQYFGPGTRLTVL.

This clonotype has a handful of counts. The genes are TRBV20-1 and TRBJ1-5, with a tentative D call TRBD1 (5 bases). V was clipped by 3 bases and J by 2 bases, with 8 bases between them. The CDR3 extends over 13 amino acids. Per the germline V gene, CDR1 is DFQATT and CDR2 is SNEGSKA (reference sequence). CDR3 in DNA: TGCAGTGCTAGCAGGGACGGCAATCAGCCCCAGCATTTT. Translated: CSASRDGNQPQHF.

This chain links TRBV6-4 with TRBJ2-2, with 8 bases identical to TRBD1. The junction had 0 bases not matched to a gene; V was cut back by 0 bases and J by 6 bases. The V gene's germline CDR1 is MRHNA and CDR2 SNTAGT. CDR3 size: 14 residues. CDR3 residues: CASSDSTGAGELFF. In nucleotides, the CDR3 is TGTGCCAGCAGTGACTCGACAGGGGCCGGGGAGCTGTTTTTT.

V and J are TRBV12-3 or TRBV12-4 and TRBJ1-5; D uncertain. V lost 4 bases, J lost 0 bases, and 7 bases lay in between. The CDR3 consists of 14 residues. CDR3 DNA sequence: TGTGCCAGCAGTTCGACGGATAGCAATCAGCCCCAGCATTTT. Translating gives CASSSTDSNQPQHF.

This clonotype came up a few times. The V and J genes are TRBV29-1 and TRBJ1-1, with unresolved D. The CDR3 has 13 residues. CDR1 and CDR2 (germline): SQVTM, ANQGSEA. Deletions cut 3 bases from V and 0 bases from J, with 8 bases between. The CDR3 DNA sequence: TGCAGCGTTGAGCAGGTTCTGAACACTGAAGCTTTCTTT. This gives the protein CSVEQVLNTEAFF.

This rearrangement joins TRBV20-1 to TRBJ2-6; tentatively, D is TRBD1 (6 bases). CDR3 size: 18 residues. Germline V lookup: CDR1 DFQATT, CDR2 SNEGSKA (reference sequence). V shed 0 bases and J shed 2 bases, with 17 bases lying between them. For the CDR3, the DNA is TGCAGTGCTAGAGATACGACAGGTTCACTCACTGGGGCCAACGTCCTGACTTTC. Amino acid sequence: CSARDTTGSLTGANVLTF.

The rearrangement links TRBV27 to TRBJ2-5; 12 bases are shared with TRBD2. Germline V gene lookup returns CDR1 MNHEY and CDR2 SMNVEV (reference sequence). V was clipped by 5 bases and J by 5 bases; unmatched bases: 6. This CDR3 region has 15 residues. The CDR3 sequence is CASSTTTSGGETQYF. CDR3 nucleotide sequence: TGTGCCAGCAGTACAACGACTAGCGGGGGCGAGACCCAGTACTTC.

About this clonotype itself: A clone one base away is much larger, so this may be a read error. V and J are TRBV7-2 and TRBJ2-1; TRBD2 matches 10 bases. The ends lost 2 bases at V and 8 bases at J; junction bases unmatched: 12. Germline V gene sequence: CDR1 SGHTA, CDR2 FQGNSA. This CDR3 is built from 17 residues. CDR3 sequence: CASSLRTSGILFDEQFF. In DNA form, the CDR3 reads TGTGCCAGCAGCTTAAGGACTAGCGGTATTTTGTTCGATGAGCAGTTCTTC.

V usage is TRBV29-1 and J usage is TRBJ1-4, with TRBD1 matching over 10 bases. Losses at the gene ends were 2 bases for V and 7 bases for J; bases not matched to a gene: 4. This CDR3 contains 14 residues. CDR1 is SQVTM and CDR2 is ANQGSEA in the germline V gene. The CDR3, as DNA: TGCAGCGTTGAAACCGGGACAGGGGTTGAAAAACTGTTTTTT. It encodes CSVETGTGVEKLFF.

This clonotype was picked up a small number of times. CDR3 sequence (DNA): TGTGCCAGCAGCTTCGCGCGAGACGCGCTCACAGATACGCAGTATTTT. Residues: CASSFARDALTDTQYF. The chain is built from TRBV7-9 and TRBJ2-3; D remains ambiguous. From germline, CDR1 is SEHNR and CDR2 FQNEAQ (reference sequence). Trimming took off 3 bases at V and 2 bases at J, with 15 bases between the two ends. The length of the CDR3 is 16 residues.

V usage is TRBV12-3 or TRBV12-4 and J usage is TRBJ2-2; 9 nucleotides match TRBD2. The ends lost 6 bases at V and 1 base at J; junction bases unmatched: 3. CDR3 length: 15 amino acids. The CDR3 sequence: CASRASGMNTGELFF. The CDR3 region has the DNA TGTGCCAGCAGGGCTAGCGGGATGAACACCGGGGAGCTGTTTTTT.

The rearrangement joins TRBV12-3 or TRBV12-4 to TRBJ2-7, with 10 bases that match TRBD1. The V gene end was trimmed by 4 bases and the J gene end by 7 bases; junction bases not matched to a gene: 10. This CDR3 contains 15 residues. This CDR3 reads CASSSRDRGYGEQYF. The CDR3 nucleotides are TGTGCCAGCAGTTCCCGGGACAGGGGTTATGGGGAGCAGTACTTC.

This chain connects TRBV12-3 or TRBV12-4 to TRBJ2-2; D uncertain. V lost 6 bases and J 4 bases, leaving 9 bases between the germline ends. The CDR3 extends over 13 amino acids. CDR3: CASSPLATGELFF. In nucleotides, the CDR3 is TGTGCCAGCAGCCCCCTCGCCACCGGGGAGCTGTTTTTT.